These 13 T cell receptor beta chains came from one sample sequenced in a study of patients and donors after allogeneic stem cell transplantation. One entry per CDR3 protein results from TCRdb running MiXCR on the RT-PCR reads. This sample has some 880,000 distinct CDR3 sequences, with roughly 18% found just once. The sample consisted of blood, either unsorted or a sorted T cell fraction (not recorded which). The receptors shown here come from a human donor who was either an allogeneic HSCT recipient or a stem cell or donor lymphocyte infusion donor (not recorded which). It is not recorded whose cells these are; they may come from a transplant donor.

This clonotype has more than one count but fewer than ten. The rearrangement joins TRBV20-1 to TRBJ1-5, with D possibly matching TRBD1 (6 bases). The CDR3 has 12 amino acids. V was cut by 5 bases and J by 11 bases, with 16 bases left in between. Germline CDR1 DFQATT, CDR2 SNEGSKA (reference sequence). CDR3 DNA: TGCAGTGCTCCCGGACCGGGGGCGTCCCAGCATTTT. It translates to CSAPGPGASQHF.

This clonotype appeared a few times. The chain combines TRBV14 with TRBJ2-5, with TRBD1 identical over 7 bases. Germline CDR1 is SGHDN and CDR2 is FVKESK. V trimming: 0 bases; J trimming: 5 bases; junction bases outside the gene matches: 6. The CDR3 spans 15 residues. In nucleotides, the CDR3 is TGTGCCAGCAGCCAAGATAATGTACAGGGGGAGACCCAGTACTTC. Translation gives CASSQDNVQGETQYF.

The V call is TRBV5-1, the J call TRBJ2-5; no firm D call. Trimming pared 0 bases from V and 1 base from J, leaving 13 bases between. Germline values: CDR1 SGHRS, CDR2 YFSETQ. CDR3 length: 16 amino acids. In DNA, the CDR3 is TGCGCCAGCAGCTTGGGCGGTGGGCCGGGCCAAGAGACCCAGTACTTC. Its protein product is CASSLGGGPGQETQYF.

This clonotype was observed a handful of times. The chain joins TRBV5-1 to TRBJ2-2; TRBD1 agrees at 11 bases. V trimming: 4 bases; J trimming: 6 bases; junction bases outside the gene matches: 8. The CDR3 loop spans 16 amino acids. CDR1 is SGHRS, CDR2 YFSETQ, per germline. This chain's CDR3 is CASSNTGTGGPGELFF. In nucleotides, the CDR3 is TGCGCCAGCAGCAACACCGGGACAGGGGGGCCCGGGGAGCTGTTTTTT.

In this sample, this clonotype turned up a few times. The V call is TRBV10-3, the J call TRBJ2-2, with unresolved D. The CDR3 runs to 16 residues. The germline CDR1 and CDR2 sequences are ENHRY and SYGVKD. V gave up 6 bases and J gave up 1 base, with 15 bases separating them. The chain's CDR3 is CAISGLTRLNTGELFF. In nucleotides, the CDR3 is TGTGCCATCAGCGGTCTAACCAGACTGAACACCGGGGAGCTGTTTTTT.

This clonotype appeared a few times. This chain joins TRBV3-1 and TRBJ1-1; no clear D gene. From germline, CDR1 is LGHDT and CDR2 YNNKEL (reference sequence). The CDR3 is 10 residues long. The CDR3 nucleotides read TGTGATCAGGTGAACACTGAAGCTTTCTTT. Protein: CDQVNTEAFF.

This clonotype was found a few times. This chain uses TRBV11-2 with TRBJ1-6, with TRBD1 as a possible D gene (6 bases). The germline CDR1 and CDR2 sequences are SGHAT and FQNNGV. Between the trimmed V and J ends, which lost 0 bases and 9 bases, there was a span of 21 bases. CDR3 length: 18 residues. The DNA of the CDR3 is TGTGCCAGCAGCTTAGATCCAACCATGTTGGGGGCAATTTCACCCCTCCACTTT. Its protein product is CASSLDPTMLGAISPLHF.

The table lists this clonotype with a few counts. The V gene is TRBV5-5, the J gene TRBJ2-1; a weak D match, TRBD1 (6 bases). Germline lookup yields CDR1 SGHKS and CDR2 YYEKEE (reference sequence). Trimming removed 3 bases at V and 0 bases at J, with 10 bases between. The CDR3 is made up of 15 amino acids. The CDR3 region is CASSSGQNSYNEQFF. The CDR3 region has the DNA TGTGCCAGCAGCTCGGGACAAAACTCCTACAATGAGCAGTTCTTC.

V is TRBV7-3 and J is TRBJ2-3, with 7 bases lining up with TRBD1. The CDR3 is 18 residues long. The J segment lost 4 bases and the V segment lost 5 bases, leaving 18 bases of the junction unmatched. Germline assignment: CDR1 SGHTA and CDR2 FQGTGA. CDR3 in DNA: TGTGCCAGCAGCCTACCCGTGCAGGGGCAGGGGGATGCAGATACGCAGTATTTT. Its translation: CASSLPVQGQGDADTQYF.

With respect to this clonotype: Sequence at one end of the junction differs from germline and may be a read error. The chain uses TRBV7-7 and TRBJ2-1; weak D call: TRBD1 (5 bases). CDR3 size: 15 residues. Germline V gene data show CDR1 as SSHAT and CDR2 as FNYEAQ (reference sequence). In DNA form, the CDR3 reads TGTGCTAGCAGCTTTGGTGGGGCGGCCTACAATGAGCAGTTCTTC. It encodes CASSFGGAAYNEQFF.

The J gene is TRBJ1-5, the V gene TRBV7-2, with unresolved D. Trimming removed 1 base from V and 3 bases from J, with 10 bases in between. The CDR3 loop spans 15 amino acids. The germline V gene has CDR1 SGHTA and CDR2 FQGNSA. The CDR3 sequence is CASSLGSGINQPQHF. CDR3 sequence (DNA): TGTGCCAGCAGCTTAGGATCGGGGATCAATCAGCCCCAGCATTTT.

The gene calls are TRBV27 and TRBJ2-7; D not certain. CDR1 is MNHEY and CDR2 is SMNVEV in the germline V gene (reference sequence). This CDR3 is 11 amino acids long. The CDR3 DNA sequence: TGTGCAGCCGGTCTCTCCTACGAGCAGTACTTC. Residues: CAAGLSYEQYF.

This clonotype turned up a few times. The CDR3 region is CSASARGGWNEQFF. Here the CDR3 DNA reads TGCAGTGCTAGTGCCAGGGGGGGATGGAATGAGCAGTTCTTC. The chain couples TRBV20-1 to TRBJ2-1, with D perhaps matching TRBD1 or TRBD2 (7 bases each). Trimming removed 3 bases from V and 7 bases from J, with 16 bases in between. The CDR3 runs to 14 residues. Per germline, CDR1 DFQATT and CDR2 SNEGSKA (reference sequence).